This T cell receptor beta chain was identified in a study of T cell responses to AZD1222 COVID-19 vaccine. Study summary: Analysis merged second doses at about 4 or about 12 weeks.

Clones were sequenced by immunoSEQ multiplex PCR, and TCRdb holds only the in-frame ones, with some missing. The profile shows more than 150,000 clones, roughly 88% of them singletons. This clone was seen only once. Its target is not known. Study-level findings and limits: In all cases, repertoires were sampled only after the peak T cell response. Increased Spike-specific TCR breadth and depth were observed after two AZD1222 doses.

The sequence was obtained from an adult in good health. Sequences were derived from peripheral blood, sampled on day 0 of AZD1222 vaccination.

CDR3 protein: CASSPTGGDTEAFF. The CDR3 DNA reads as TGTGCCAGCAGTCCAACAGGGGGGGACACTGAAGCTTTCTTT. The rearrangement links TRBV6-5 to TRBJ1-1; 8 positions agree with TRBD1. This CDR3 has 14 residues. J lost 3 bases, V lost 5 bases, and 5 bases had no gene match. Germline V CDR1 and CDR2: MNHEY, SVGAGI.